A selection of T cell receptor beta chains follows, all from one sample in a study of tumor and adjacent non-tumor tissue in lung cancer. TCRdb itself ran the multiplex PCR reads through MiXCR, one entry per CDR3 protein. The sample contains tens of thousands of distinct CDR3 sequences, roughly 60% of which appear only once. The sequencing sample was made of distant non-tumor lung tissue. The receptors stem from an older man with non-small cell lung cancer. Each CDR3 is given with its conserved first and last residue. D genes are given only for firm matches. Only part of the rows carry a size: once, few, many, or a class if the clone is expanded.

V gene: TRBV11-2
D gene: -
CDR3 length: 17
J gene: TRBJ2-3
clone size: once
CDR3 DNA: TGTGCCAGCAGCTTGGAAATGGGGAGGAATAGAACAGATACGCAGTATTTT
CDR3 protein: CASSLEMGRNRTDTQYF

V gene: TRBV29-1
D gene: -
CDR3 length: 14
J gene: TRBJ2-7
clone size: -
CDR3 DNA: TGCAGCGCCTCGCCTAGTTCCCTCTCCTACGAGCAGTACTTC
CDR3 protein: CSASPSSLSYEQYF

V gene: TRBV11-2
D gene: TRBD2
CDR3 length: 18
J gene: TRBJ2-3
clone size: many
CDR3 DNA: TGTGCCAGCAGCTTAGTTTGGACTAGCGTATCTAGCACAGATACGCAGTATTTT
CDR3 protein: CASSLVWTSVSSTDTQYF

V gene: TRBV20-1
D gene: -
CDR3 length: 14
J gene: TRBJ2-2
clone size: few
CDR3 DNA: TGCAGTGCTAGAACAGGGCGCGACACCGGGGAGCTGTTTTTT
CDR3 protein: CSARTGRDTGELFF

V gene: TRBV11-2
D gene: -
CDR3 length: 15
J gene: TRBJ2-7
clone size: -
CDR3 DNA: TGTGTCAGCAGCTCCGAACCACTATTAGTCCACGAGCAGTACTTC
CDR3 protein: CVSSSEPLLVHEQYF

V gene: TRBV29-1
D gene: -
CDR3 length: 14
J gene: TRBJ2-7
clone size: -
CDR3 DNA: TGCAGCGTCCAGCCTACCGACAGATCCTACGAGCAGTACTTC
CDR3 protein: CSVQPTDRSYEQYF

V gene: TRBV29-1
D gene: -
CDR3 length: 12
J gene: TRBJ2-1
clone size: many
CDR3 DNA: TGCAGCGTTGTCGGCTCCTACAATGAGCAGTTCTTC
CDR3 protein: CSVVGSYNEQFF

V gene: TRBV6-5
D gene: -
CDR3 length: 13
J gene: TRBJ2-5
clone size: many
CDR3 DNA: TGTGCCAGCACTTCGACAGCCCAAGAGACCCAGTACTTC
CDR3 protein: CASTSTAQETQYF

V gene: TRBV11-2
D gene: TRBD2
CDR3 length: 16
J gene: TRBJ2-2
clone size: -
CDR3 DNA: TGTTCCAGCAGCTTAGATGGACTAGCCTCGGCCGGGGGGCTGTTTTTT
CDR3 protein: CSSSLDGLASAGGLFF

V gene: TRBV29-1
D gene: TRBD1
CDR3 length: 14
J gene: TRBJ1-5
clone size: many
CDR3 DNA: TGCAGCGCCGGGGACAGGGGCTCCAATCAGCCCCAGCATTTT
CDR3 protein: CSAGDRGSNQPQHF

V gene: TRBV11-2
D gene: -
CDR3 length: 13
J gene: TRBJ2-5
clone size: -
CDR3 DNA: TGTGCTAGCAACCAGGAGAGGCAGGGGACCCAGTACTTC
CDR3 protein: CASNQERQGTQYF

V gene: TRBV14
D gene: -
CDR3 length: 13
J gene: TRBJ2-5
clone size: -
CDR3 DNA: TGTGCCAGCAGCGATGGGGCCCAAGAGACCCACTACTTC
CDR3 protein: CASSDGAQETHYF

V gene: TRBV5-4
D gene: -
CDR3 length: 14
J gene: TRBJ2-7
clone size: few
CDR3 DNA: TGTGCCAGCAGCTTGGACGACGCCTCGGACCAGCAGTACTTC
CDR3 protein: CASSLDDASDQQYF

V gene: TRBV6-5
D gene: TRBD2
CDR3 length: 17
J gene: TRBJ2-1
clone size: -
CDR3 DNA: TGTGCCAGCAGACGACTAGCGGCAGGACGATCGGATAATGAGCAGCTCTTC
CDR3 protein: CASRRLAAGRSDNEQLF

V gene: TRBV11-2
D gene: -
CDR3 length: 12
J gene: TRBJ2-2
clone size: -
CDR3 DNA: TGTGTCAGCAGCTTTCATGTCGGGGAGCTGCTTTTT
CDR3 protein: CVSSFHVGELLF

V gene: TRBV5-6
D gene: TRBD1
CDR3 length: 16
J gene: TRBJ1-2
clone size: many
CDR3 DNA: TGTGCCAGCAGCTCGAAACGACAGGGGATGGGCTATGGCTACACCTTC
CDR3 protein: CASSSKRQGMGYGYTF

V gene: TRBV24-1
D gene: TRBD1
CDR3 length: 13
J gene: TRBJ2-1
clone size: -
CDR3 DNA: TGTGCCACCAGTGATGGACAGGGCCCTCGGTTGATCTTC
CDR3 protein: CATSDGQGPRLIF

V gene: TRBV20-1
D gene: -
CDR3 length: 14
J gene: TRBJ2-3
clone size: -
CDR3 DNA: TGCAGTGCTAGAAAAGATACTAGCACAGATACGCAGTATTTT
CDR3 protein: CSARKDTSTDTQYF

V gene: TRBV28
D gene: -
CDR3 length: 13
J gene: TRBJ2-7
clone size: -
CDR3 DNA: TGTGCCAGCAGTTTACACGGATCCTACGAGCAGTGCTTC
CDR3 protein: CASSLHGSYEQCF

V gene: TRBV11-2
D gene: -
CDR3 length: 14
J gene: TRBJ2-6
clone size: -
CDR3 DNA: TGTGCCGGAGAGCAGGACTCTGGGGCCAACGTCCTGACTTTC
CDR3 protein: CAGEQDSGANVLTF

V gene: TRBV5-6
D gene: -
CDR3 length: 13
J gene: TRBJ1-4
clone size: -
CDR3 DNA: TGTGCCAGCAACTCTGGGATGCATGAAAAACTGTTTTTT
CDR3 protein: CASNSGMHEKLFF

V gene: TRBV20-1
D gene: TRBD1
CDR3 length: 14
J gene: TRBJ2-1
clone size: -
CDR3 DNA: TGCAGTGTTAGTCAGGATTTACAGGGGATCGAGCAGTTCTTC
CDR3 protein: CSVSQDLQGIEQFF

V gene: TRBV11-2
D gene: -
CDR3 length: 16
J gene: TRBJ2-2
clone size: -
CDR3 DNA: TGTGCCAGCAGCTTAGATCGACTAGTCTCGGCCGGGGAGCTATCTTTT
CDR3 protein: CASSLDRLVSAGELSF

V gene: TRBV11-2
D gene: TRBD2
CDR3 length: 17
J gene: TRBJ2-3
clone size: few
CDR3 DNA: TGTGTCAGCAGCCAACCCTCACCTGGGGGGGACACAGATACGCAGTATTTT
CDR3 protein: CVSSQPSPGGDTDTQYF

V gene: TRBV11-3
D gene: -
CDR3 length: 14
J gene: TRBJ2-1
clone size: -
CDR3 DNA: TGTGCCTGCAGCATTGCCCGCGACAGAGGTGAGCAGTTCTTC
CDR3 protein: CACSIARDRGEQFF

V gene: TRBV11-2
D gene: -
CDR3 length: 13
J gene: TRBJ2-7
clone size: -
CDR3 DNA: TGTGCCAGCAGCTGGGGCACTTCCTACGAGCAGTATTTC
CDR3 protein: CASSWGTSYEQYF

V gene: TRBV7-8
D gene: TRBD2
CDR3 length: 14
J gene: TRBJ2-2
clone size: -
CDR3 DNA: TGTGCCAATACCCTATCTAGCGCGAGCGGGGGGCTGTTTTTT
CDR3 protein: CANTLSSASGGLFF

V gene: TRBV6-6
D gene: -
CDR3 length: 12
J gene: TRBJ1-2
clone size: once
CDR3 DNA: TGTGCCGGCAGTCCCCCTGGACAGCCCTGTACCTTC
CDR3 protein: CAGSPPGQPCTF

V gene: TRBV6-1
D gene: -
CDR3 length: 15
J gene: TRBJ2-2
clone size: -
CDR3 DNA: TGTGTCAGCAGGTTTTGGGGTGCGAACACCGGGGAGCTGTTTTTT
CDR3 protein: CVSRFWGANTGELFF

V gene: TRBV6-6
D gene: -
CDR3 length: 14
J gene: TRBJ2-5
clone size: -
CDR3 DNA: TGTGCCACCAGTCCGATGGGACCAAAAGAGACTCAGTACTTC
CDR3 protein: CATSPMGPKETQYF

V gene: TRBV20-1
D gene: -
CDR3 length: 15
J gene: TRBJ2-4
clone size: few
CDR3 DNA: TGCAGTGCTAGAGATCTCCTATTAGCCAAAAACATTCAGTACTTC
CDR3 protein: CSARDLLLAKNIQYF

V gene: TRBV29-1
D gene: -
CDR3 length: 14
J gene: TRBJ2-1
clone size: many
CDR3 DNA: TGCAGCGTTAGAGCGACAGGATTCTACAATGAGCAGTTCTTC
CDR3 protein: CSVRATGFYNEQFF

V gene: TRBV12-3/TRBV12-4
D gene: TRBD2
CDR3 length: 15
J gene: TRBJ2-5
clone size: -
CDR3 DNA: TGTGCGAGCAGCCGGACGGGTCGGGGGGGTGGGACCCAGTACTTC
CDR3 protein: CASSRTGRGGGTQYF

V gene: TRBV29-1
D gene: TRBD1
CDR3 length: 14
J gene: TRBJ2-2
clone size: few
CDR3 DNA: TGCAGCATTGGCCTGTCAGGGGGTCCCGGGGAGCTGTTCTTT
CDR3 protein: CSIGLSGGPGELFF

V gene: TRBV28
D gene: -
CDR3 length: 13
J gene: TRBJ1-3
clone size: few
CDR3 DNA: TGTGCCAGCCACAGGAGCTCTGGAAACACCATATATTTT
CDR3 protein: CASHRSSGNTIYF

V gene: TRBV4-2
D gene: TRBD2
CDR3 length: 16
J gene: TRBJ2-7
clone size: -
CDR3 DNA: TGTGCCCGTAGCCAAGGGACTAGCGGGGATTCCTACGAGCAGTACTTC
CDR3 protein: CARSQGTSGDSYEQYF

V gene: TRBV7-9
D gene: -
CDR3 length: 12
J gene: TRBJ2-7
clone size: -
CDR3 DNA: TGTGCCAGCGGCACCCAGGAGGGGCGGAAGTGCTTC
CDR3 protein: CASGTQEGRKCF

V gene: TRBV20-1
D gene: -
CDR3 length: 16
J gene: TRBJ2-2
clone size: -
CDR3 DNA: TGCAGTGTATCCCCACCGATAGGGGGGTACACCGGGGAGCTGTTTTTT
CDR3 protein: CSVSPPIGGYTGELFF

V gene: TRBV11-2
D gene: -
CDR3 length: 15
J gene: TRBJ2-2
clone size: large
CDR3 DNA: TGTGCCAGCAGCTTATTAAGGGGTAGCACCGGGGAGCTGTTTTTT
CDR3 protein: CASSLLRGSTGELFF

V gene: TRBV6-5
D gene: -
CDR3 length: 14
J gene: TRBJ2-2
clone size: many
CDR3 DNA: TGTGCCAGCATTGAGCCGGGCAACACCGGGGAGCTGTTTTTT
CDR3 protein: CASIEPGNTGELFF

V gene: TRBV11-2
D gene: -
CDR3 length: 16
J gene: TRBJ2-2
clone size: few
CDR3 DNA: TGTGCCAGCAGCCTAGAGGGGACCTTGTTCGCCGGGGAGCTGTTTTTC
CDR3 protein: CASSLEGTLFAGELFF

V gene: TRBV11-2
D gene: -
CDR3 length: 18
J gene: TRBJ2-1
clone size: -
CDR3 DNA: TGTGCCAGCAGCTTAGTAGGGGGGAGGCAGTATCCCTACAATGAGCAGTTCTTC
CDR3 protein: CASSLVGGRQYPYNEQFF

V gene: TRBV5-4
D gene: -
CDR3 length: 18
J gene: TRBJ2-1
clone size: many
CDR3 DNA: TGTGCCAGCAGTGCCTCCCCCTTTAGCCGGAGGGAAGGCAATGAGCAGTTCTTC
CDR3 protein: CASSASPFSRREGNEQFF

V gene: TRBV10-2
D gene: TRBD1
CDR3 length: 13
J gene: TRBJ2-5
clone size: -
CDR3 DNA: TGCGCCAGCAAACGGGACAGACAAGAAACCCAGTGCTTC
CDR3 protein: CASKRDRQETQCF

V gene: TRBV20-1
D gene: TRBD1
CDR3 length: 14
J gene: TRBJ2-3
clone size: many
CDR3 DNA: TGCAGTGCCACCTGGCAGGGGGCGACAGATACGCAGTATTTT
CDR3 protein: CSATWQGATDTQYF

V gene: TRBV5-5
D gene: TRBD1
CDR3 length: 17
J gene: TRBJ2-7
clone size: -
CDR3 DNA: TGTGCCAGCAGCCTTCATTTCCTCAGGGGGAAGTCCTACGAGCAGTACTTC
CDR3 protein: CASSLHFLRGKSYEQYF

V gene: TRBV29-1
D gene: -
CDR3 length: 13
J gene: TRBJ2-1
clone size: -
CDR3 DNA: TGCAGCGTGGCCGGGGTCGCCGGGAATGAGCAGTTCTTT
CDR3 protein: CSVAGVAGNEQFF

V gene: TRBV7-8
D gene: -
CDR3 length: 12
J gene: TRBJ1-2
clone size: many
CDR3 DNA: TGTGCCAGCAGCATCGAGCATTATGGCTACACCTTC
CDR3 protein: CASSIEHYGYTF

V gene: TRBV20-1
D gene: TRBD2
CDR3 length: 15
J gene: TRBJ2-1
clone size: few
CDR3 DNA: TGCAGTGCTAGGGGTGTAGCGGGAGTCTACAATGAGCAGTTCTTC
CDR3 protein: CSARGVAGVYNEQFF

V gene: TRBV11-2
D gene: -
CDR3 length: 15
J gene: TRBJ2-1
clone size: -
CDR3 DNA: TGTGCCAGCAGCTTAGTGACAACCTCTAGCAATGAGCAGTTCTTC
CDR3 protein: CASSLVTTSSNEQFF

V gene: TRBV11-3
D gene: -
CDR3 length: 15
J gene: TRBJ2-7
clone size: -
CDR3 DNA: TGTGCCAGCAGCTTAGTTGCGGAAAGGGCCTACGAGCAGTACTTC
CDR3 protein: CASSLVAERAYEQYF

V gene: TRBV30
D gene: -
CDR3 length: 13
J gene: TRBJ1-1
clone size: many
CDR3 DNA: TGTGCCTGGAGGCAGGGTTTGAACACTGAAGCTTTCTTT
CDR3 protein: CAWRQGLNTEAFF

V gene: TRBV28
D gene: -
CDR3 length: 15
J gene: TRBJ2-7
clone size: once
CDR3 DNA: TGTGCCAGCAGAATAGCGGTGGCAGGGTCCTACGAGCAGTACTTC
CDR3 protein: CASRIAVAGSYEQYF

V gene: TRBV7-8
D gene: -
CDR3 length: 16
J gene: TRBJ2-7
clone size: -
CDR3 DNA: TGTGCCAGCACCTTAGCGATGGCAGAACGACTCTACGAGCAGTACTTC
CDR3 protein: CASTLAMAERLYEQYF